The 20 T cell receptor beta chains in this list originate from one sample, sequenced in a study of glioma-infiltrating T cells. TCR alpha and beta CDR3 regions were amplified from RNA using iRepertoire nested multiplex PCR. From the multiplex PCR reads, TCRdb called clonotypes with MiXCR, one entry per CDR3 protein. Found here are 400,000 or so distinct CDR3 sequences, roughly two fifths of them singletons; the top ten hold about 12%. The material sequenced was glioma tissue, nonneoplastic brain tissue, or PBMCs (not recorded which). The receptors originated from a human donor with low-grade glioma or glioblastoma, undergoing nonglioma brain surgery, or in good health (not recorded which).

Only one count was recorded for this clonotype. The J gene is TRBJ2-2, the V gene TRBV6-2 or TRBV6-3, with TRBD2 matching over 12 bases. Germline lookup yields CDR1 MNHEY and CDR2 SVGEGT. CDR3 size: 20 residues. V was pared by 0 bases and J by 6 bases, with 14 bases of the junction left unmatched. The CDR3 DNA reads TGTGCCAGCAGTTACTCACTGACTAGCGGGAGTGTTTTGTCTTCCGGGGAGCTGTTTTTT. Amino acids: CASSYSLTSGSVLSSGELFF.

The chain links TRBV28 to TRBJ2-7; D call uncertain. Trimming shortened V by 5 bases and J by 6 bases, and 17 bases separated the two germline ends. CDR1 and CDR2 from the germline V gene are MDHEN and SYDVKM. CDR3 size: 14 residues. The CDR3 region has the DNA TGTGCCAGCAGTCCTCCGGCAGTGGATTCCGAGCAGTACTTC. It specifies CASSPPAVDSEQYF.

The chain combines TRBV25-1 with TRBJ2-4, with 7 bases matching TRBD2. This CDR3 is 17 amino acids long. Per germline, CDR1 MGHDK and CDR2 SYGVNS. The V segment lost 3 bases and the J segment 5 bases; nucleotides outside the gene matches: 13. In DNA form, the CDR3 reads TGTGCCAGCAGTGATGCTTGGGGGGGACGGGGCCAAAACATTCAGTACTTC. Protein product: CASSDAWGGRGQNIQYF.

The chain recombines TRBV7-9 with TRBJ2-5; D not resolved. V gave up 4 bases and J gave up 7 bases, with 10 bases separating them. CDR1 is SEHNR and CDR2 is FQNEAQ in the germline V gene (reference sequence). The CDR3 is 12 residues long. The CDR3 DNA reads TGTGCCAGCAGCTCTCTTACGGGGACCCAGTACTTC. This encodes CASSSLTGTQYF.

The table lists this clonotype with many counts. The chain uses TRBV6-2 or TRBV6-3 and TRBJ1-2; D call uncertain. CDR1 MNHEY and CDR2 SVGEGT come from the germline V gene. The CDR3 has 14 amino acids. V lost 2 bases and J 6 bases, leaving 13 bases between the germline ends. CDR3 DNA sequence: TGTGCCAGCAGTTACCATACGGGTACGGATGGCTACACCTTC. Residues: CASSYHTGTDGYTF.

At least ten counts were recorded for this clonotype. This rearrangement joins TRBV6-6 to TRBJ1-1; no reliable D call. CDR1 is MNHNY and CDR2 is SVGAGI in the germline V gene (reference sequence). V dropped 0 bases and J dropped 8 bases, with 13 bases sitting between them. This CDR3 region has 14 residues. CDR3 loop: CASSYSIEGVEAFF. CDR3 DNA: TGTGCCAGCAGTTACTCGATTGAGGGCGTAGAAGCTTTCTTT.

This sequence joins TRBV7-9 and TRBJ2-7, with TRBD2 identical over 16 bases. Germline CDR1 SEHNR, CDR2 FQNEAQ (reference sequence). This CDR3 has 17 residues. Trimming took 8 bases from V and 4 from J; bases not matched to a gene: 11. The CDR3 region has the DNA TGTGCCAGCGCATCGGGACTAGCGGGAGGGGGGGGGTACGAGCAGTACTTC. Protein sequence: CASASGLAGGGGYEQYF.

In this sample, this clonotype turned up many times. The chain links TRBV20-1 to TRBJ2-1, with 8 positions matching TRBD2. Germline V gene data show CDR1 as DFQATT and CDR2 as SNEGSKA (reference sequence). This CDR3 has 14 amino acids. V dropped 6 bases and J dropped 4; count of bases not matched to a gene: 8. CDR3 sequence reads: CSAQSGSGYNEQFF. DNA for the CDR3: TGCAGTGCCCAAAGCGGGAGTGGATACAATGAGCAGTTCTTC.

This clonotype was seen more than once but under ten times. V gene TRBV5-1 combines with J gene TRBJ2-3; D possibly corresponds to TRBD2 (5 bases). The CDR3 runs to 15 residues. The germline V and J ends were trimmed by 3 bases and 2 bases, with 13 bases remaining between them. The germline V gene encodes CDR1 SGHRS and CDR2 YFSETQ. The CDR3, as DNA: TGCGCCAGCAGCTCTACCCCGGGGAACACAGATACGCAGTATTTT. Translation gives CASSSTPGNTDTQYF.

Concerning this clonotype itself: A much larger clone differs from this one at a single base, so this may be a read error. This sequence joins TRBV25-1 and TRBJ2-1; 9 positions agree with TRBD2. CDR1 MGHDK and CDR2 SYGVNS come from the germline V gene. The CDR3 length is 15 residues. CDR3 residues: CASSSLAGSYNVQFF. In nucleotides, the CDR3 is TGTGCCAGCAGTTCACTAGCGGGCTCCTACAATGTGCAGTTCTTC.

This clonotype showed up just a few times. V usage is TRBV6-5 and J usage is TRBJ2-7; D uncertain. The germline V gene encodes CDR1 MNHEY and CDR2 SVGAGI. There are 15 residues in the CDR3. The V end was cut by 2 bases, the J end by 4 bases, with 15 bases between. The CDR3 protein is CASSYMGYGEYEQYF. The CDR3 DNA sequence: TGTGCCAGCAGTTACATGGGCTATGGAGAGTACGAGCAGTACTTC.

This clonotype was seen ten or more times. The chain couples TRBV6-2 or TRBV6-3 to TRBJ2-1; D ambiguous. The CDR3 runs 12 residues. V lost 2 bases, J lost 8 bases, and 7 bases lay in between. In germline, CDR1 is MNHEY, CDR2 SVGEGT. The CDR3 reads CASSYQLYEQFF. CDR3 sequence (DNA): TGTGCCAGCAGTTACCAGCTCTATGAGCAGTTCTTC.

Turning to this clonotype: One junction end does not reproduce the germline sequence, and a read error may be involved. The chain recombines TRBV6-6 with TRBJ1-5; 11 bases fit TRBD1. The V gene's germline CDR1 is MNHNY and CDR2 SVGAGI (reference sequence). This CDR3 has 18 amino acids. CDR3 DNA: TGTGCCAGCAGTTACCCTCCCGGGACAGGGGGTGGAGGCCAGCCCAAGCATTTT. It yields the protein CASSYPPGTGGGGQPKHF.

This clonotype was seen more than once but under ten times. The chain couples TRBV5-1 to TRBJ2-3; weak D call: TRBD1 (5 bases). The CDR3 sequence is 14 residues long. Trimming shortened V by 2 bases and J by 5 bases, and 12 bases separated the two germline ends. Germline V gene data show CDR1 as SGHRS and CDR2 as YFSETQ. CDR3 nucleotides: TGCGCCAGCAGCTTCGGCAGGGCAGGAGATACGCAGTATTTT. It translates to CASSFGRAGDTQYF.

V and J are TRBV4-2 and TRBJ2-3; TRBD2 agrees at 9 bases. Germline V CDR1 and CDR2: LGHNA, YNFKEQ. CDR3 size: 18 residues. V was pared by 3 bases and J by 4 bases, with 14 bases of the junction left unmatched. The chain's CDR3 is CASSQFGFAGGPPDTQYF. The CDR3 DNA sequence: TGTGCCAGCAGCCAGTTCGGATTTGCGGGAGGGCCCCCAGATACGCAGTATTTT.

This chain uses TRBV6-2 or TRBV6-3 with TRBJ2-1, with D perhaps TRBD1 (6 bases). Germline V gives CDR1 MNHEY, CDR2 SVGEGT. The V end lost 5 bases, the J end lost 6 bases, and 20 bases lay between the germline ends. The CDR3 has 16 residues. The CDR3 DNA follows: TGTGCCAGCAGTAGAATCAATGACAGGTTTCTCAATGAGCAGTTCTTC. Its translation: CASSRINDRFLNEQFF.

The rearrangement links TRBV7-2 to TRBJ2-1, with D perhaps assigned TRBD1 or TRBD2 (7 bases each). The CDR3 spans 15 residues. Germline assignment: CDR1 SGHTA and CDR2 FQGNSA. Trimming took 5 bases from V and 5 from J, leaving 16 bases between them. CDR3 sequence reads: CASSPGRGGHNEQFF. The CDR3 nucleotides are TGTGCCAGCAGCCCCGGCAGGGGGGGACACAATGAGCAGTTCTTC.

This clonotype has a handful of counts. The junction departs from the called germline gene at one end, perhaps through a read error. The chain uses TRBV7-9 and TRBJ2-5, with TRBD2 matching over 12 bases. This CDR3 is built from 11 residues. Germline V gene lookup returns CDR1 SEHNR and CDR2 FQNEAQ (reference sequence). The CDR3 spells CASSWTSGTRF. The CDR3 coding sequence is TGTGCCAGCAGTTGGACTAGCGGGACGAGGTTC. Supplemented by reference TRBV7-9 and TRBJ2-5, the full variable domain reads DTGVSQNPRHKITKRGQNVTFRCDPISEHNRLYWYRQTLGQGPEFLTYFQNEAQLEKSRLLSDRFSAERPKGSFSTLEIQRTEQGDSAMYLCASSWTSGTRFGPGTRLLVL.

This clonotype showed up many times. The chain uses TRBV27 and TRBJ2-1; TRBD2 matches at 13 bases. The CDR3 is made up of 16 amino acids. J gave up 9 bases and V 5 bases, and 10 bases lay outside the gene matches. The germline V gene encodes CDR1 MNHEY and CDR2 SMNVEV (reference sequence). CDR3 DNA: TGTGCCAGCAGTCTCGCAGGACTAGCGGGAGCAAGTGAGCAGTTCTTC. It codes for CASSLAGLAGASEQFF.

V gene TRBV4-3 combines with J gene TRBJ2-3; D might be TRBD2 (6 bases). Trimming took off 3 bases at V and 2 bases at J, with 18 bases between the two ends. The CDR3 length is 17 residues. CDR1 is LGHNA and CDR2 is YSLEER in the germline V gene. CDR3 in amino acids: CASSQEPTTSYTDTQYF. The CDR3 DNA follows: TGCGCCAGCAGCCAGGAACCGACGACTAGTTACACAGATACGCAGTATTTT.